This T cell receptor (beta chain) was found in a study of regulatory T cells in long-lasting Graves disease. Study results and caveats: TRBV28, TRBJ1-2 and TRBJ2-5 were segments that persistent disease favored. Analysis covered peripheral blood alone, not thyroid tissue.

This clonotype was detected ten times or more. Its antigen remains unknown. Time point here: newly diagnosed GD, antithyroid drugs for less than 3 months. Isolated PBMC RNA provided the starting material for the TCR library. The trim removed 2 bases at V and 10 bases at J, leaving 3 bases unmatched. Germline-derived CDR1 and CDR2 are SGHNT and YENEEA. This CDR3 comprises 13 residues. Arm-PCR of CDR3 regions and iRepertoire HTBI primers were used to build TCR beta libraries. MiXCR, applied by TCRdb to the multiplex PCR reads, yields one record per CDR3 protein. The sample includes fewer than 400,000 distinct CDR3 sequences, about 18% of them seen just once.

This receptor was identified in a female donor with Graves disease. This specimen consisted of peripheral blood mononuclear cells (PBMCs), obtained at new diagnosis, from a patient treated with antithyroid drugs. V usage is TRBV11-3 and J usage is TRBJ2-1; 9 nucleotides align to TRBD2. The CDR3: CASSLLAGVEQFF. As DNA, the CDR3 is TGTGCCAGCAGCTTATTAGCGGGAGTAGAGCAGTTCTTC. The full variable domain, in which reference TRBV11-3 and TRBJ2-1 provide the parts outside the CDR3, is EAGVVQSPRYKIIEKKQPVAFWCNPISGHNTLYWYLQNLGQGPELLIRYENEEAVDDSQLPKDRFSAERLKGVDSTLKIQPAELGDSAVYLCASSLLAGVEQFFGPGTRLTVL.